One T cell receptor beta chain is described in this entry. In the original analysis: Estimated nucleated cell counts came from reference gene primer amplification. Libraries were prepared by immunoSEQ multiplex PCR; TCRdb keeps only in-frame clonotypes and omits some of them. From that table come the V and J calls and clone size; the DNA was used to work out D and trimming. The sample lists about 150,000 clones, approximately 90% occurring once. This specimen comes from a study of blood T cell repertoires in COVID-19. Study-wide background: Sample material is recorded as cDNA or gDNA derived from T cells, B-cell-depleted T cells, or PBMCs.

Sequenced: peripheral blood. The origin of this receptor is a woman aged 60-70 years with active or convalescent COVID-19.

Written as DNA, the CDR3 is TGTGCCAGCACGCTTTTCGTGGGAAGGGGGCAAGAGACCCAGTACTTC. Protein: CASTLFVGRGQETQYF. The V and J genes are TRBV11-2 and TRBJ2-5; weak D call: TRBD1 (6 bases). V gave up 7 bases and J gave up 2 bases, with 20 bases separating them. Germline values: CDR1 SGHAT, CDR2 FQNNGV. The CDR3 sequence is 16 residues long.